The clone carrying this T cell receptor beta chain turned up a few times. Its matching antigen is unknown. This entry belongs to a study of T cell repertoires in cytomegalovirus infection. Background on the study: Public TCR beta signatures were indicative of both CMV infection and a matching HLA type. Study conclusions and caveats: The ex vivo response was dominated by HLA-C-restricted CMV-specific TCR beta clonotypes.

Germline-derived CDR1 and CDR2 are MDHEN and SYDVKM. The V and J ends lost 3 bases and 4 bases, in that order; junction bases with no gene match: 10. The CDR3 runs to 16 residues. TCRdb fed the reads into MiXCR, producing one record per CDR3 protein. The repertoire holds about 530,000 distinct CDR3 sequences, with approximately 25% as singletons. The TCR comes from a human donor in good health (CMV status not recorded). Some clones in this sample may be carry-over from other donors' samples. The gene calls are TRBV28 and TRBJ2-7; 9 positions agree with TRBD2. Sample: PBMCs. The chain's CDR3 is CASSFDMAGGVYEQYF. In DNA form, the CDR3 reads TGTGCCAGCAGTTTCGATATGGCGGGAGGGGTGTACGAGCAGTACTTC.